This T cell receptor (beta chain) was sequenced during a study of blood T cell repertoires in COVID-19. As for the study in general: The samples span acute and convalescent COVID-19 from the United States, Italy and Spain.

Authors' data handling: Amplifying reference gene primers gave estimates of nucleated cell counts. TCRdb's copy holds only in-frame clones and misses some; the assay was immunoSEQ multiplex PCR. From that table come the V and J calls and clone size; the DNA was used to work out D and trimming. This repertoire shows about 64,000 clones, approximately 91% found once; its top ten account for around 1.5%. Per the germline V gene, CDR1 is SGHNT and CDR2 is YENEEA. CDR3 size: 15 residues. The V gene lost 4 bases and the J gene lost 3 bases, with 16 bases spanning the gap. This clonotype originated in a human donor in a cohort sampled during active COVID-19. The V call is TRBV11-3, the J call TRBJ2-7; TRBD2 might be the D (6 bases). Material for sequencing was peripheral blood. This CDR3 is CASSSSGVAGYEQYF. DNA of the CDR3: TGTGCCAGCAGCTCGTCGGGGGTGGCGGGCTACGAGCAGTACTTC.